This TCR beta chain was identified during a study of T cells in localized non-small cell lung cancer. Overall study results and limits: Heterogeneity within the tumor remains possible, as just one region underwent sequencing.

Here immunoSEQ multiplex PCR was the method, and the copy in TCRdb shows in-frame clones only, minus some. The sample lists 60,000 to 75,000 clones, roughly 81% occurring once. Note on this clone: Its cognate antigen is unknown.

Germline V gene lookup returns CDR1 MGHDK and CDR2 SYGVNS. CDR3 length equals 14 residues. The ends lost 11 bases at V and 2 bases at J; junction bases unmatched: 8. The rearrangement joins TRBV25-1 to TRBJ2-7; the match to TRBD2 covers 11 bases. This specimen was PBMCs, taken before any cancer treatment. The source is a man aged 35-75 years with stage II lung adenocarcinoma. The DNA for the CDR3 is TGTGCCTGCCAGTCGACTAGCGGGGCCTACGAGCAGTACTTC. Translated: CACQSTSGAYEQYF.